The 14 T cell receptor beta chains listed next were all sequenced from one sample in a study of blood T cells in healthy people across ages (dated by TCRdb to 2015 to 2017). Libraries were built with 5' RACE. Data came from an Illumina HiSeq 2500. A second PCR of about 6 to 11 cycles was performed with a sample-barcoded 5' primer and a J-beta primer mix. TCRdb cleaned the public reads at Q25 with fastp, built clones with MiXCR and kept in-frame beta chains. Duplicate CDR3 protein sequences are folded into a single record with the most common DNA and genes. Across this sample there are 1.5 million to 2 million distinct CDR3 sequences, with about 28% seen only once. Over 7% of the sample lies in the top ten. The sequenced sample consisted of blood. The receptors stem from a woman in her twenties or thirties in good health.

There are many counts of this clonotype. V and J are TRBV6-6 and TRBJ2-7; D remains ambiguous. With 5 bases removed from V and 2 bases from J, the gap between germline ends came to 7 bases. The CDR3 has 12 amino acids. Germline V lookup: CDR1 MNHNY, CDR2 SVGAGI (reference sequence). CDR3 coding DNA: TGTGCCAGCAGTCCTTTCCCCTACGAGCAGTACTTC. Translating it yields CASSPFPYEQYF.

Regarding this clonotype: This may stem from a read error, because a much larger clone lies one nucleotide away. V usage is TRBV4-3 and J usage is TRBJ2-5; D may be TRBD1 (5 bases). The assigned J gene may be wrong: the sequence end matches TRBJ2-7 better. The CDR3 runs to 14 residues. Germline V gives CDR1 LGHNA, CDR2 YSLEER. The CDR3 sequence is CASSQEPGLSEQYF. In DNA, the CDR3 is TGCGCCAGCAGCCAAGAACCAGGGTTATCCGAGCAGTACTTC.

In its sample, this clonotype was seen a few times. This chain connects TRBV7-2 to TRBJ2-3; tentatively, D is TRBD2 (5 bases). The CDR3 totals 14 residues. V shed 5 bases and J shed 6 bases, with 15 bases lying between them. Per the germline V gene, CDR1 is SGHTA and CDR2 is FQGNSA. In DNA form, the CDR3 reads TGTGCCAGCAGCGACCGGACTTGGCGGGATACGCAGTATTTT. Amino acid sequence: CASSDRTWRDTQYF.

This chain joins TRBV7-2 and TRBJ2-7; 8 positions match TRBD1. V lost 6 bases to trimming and J lost 2 bases; unmatched junction nucleotides: 6. Germline CDR1 and CDR2: SGHTA and FQGNSA. The CDR3 sequence is 14 residues long. CDR3 DNA: TGTGCCAGCAGTTGCAGGGGGCCCACCTACGAGCAGTACTTC. This sequence encodes CASSCRGPTYEQYF.

CDR3 sequence: CASSLSGREMKTYEQYF. DNA of the CDR3: TGTGCCAGCAGCTTATCCGGGCGGGAGATGAAGACCTACGAGCAGTACTTC. The chain combines TRBV5-6 with TRBJ2-7, with 7 bases that match TRBD2. Trimming at V came to 2 bases and at J to 2 bases, leaving 13 bases not matched to a gene. CDR1 is SGHDT and CDR2 is YYEEEE in the germline V gene. This CDR3 has 17 amino acids. The full variable domain, with the rest looked up from reference TRBV5-6 and TRBJ2-7, is DAGVTQSPTHLIKTRGQQVTLRCSPKSGHDTVSWYQQALGQGPQFIFQYYEEEERQRGNFPDRFSGHQFPNYSSELNVNALLLGDSALYLCASSLSGREMKTYEQYFGPGTRLTVT.

This clonotype has just a few counts. The chain joins TRBV10-3 to TRBJ1-1; unclear D gene. Germline loops: CDR1 ENHRY, CDR2 SYGVKD. V was trimmed by 6 bases and J by 1 base, leaving 12 bases between them. The CDR3 loop spans 14 amino acids. The CDR3 DNA sequence: TGTGCCATCAGGAAGCAATCGGAGAACACTGAAGCTTTCTTT. It encodes CAIRKQSENTEAFF.

The rearrangement links TRBV5-4 to TRBJ1-3; perhaps TRBD1 as D (6 bases). The V gene's germline CDR1 is SGHNT and CDR2 YYREEE (reference sequence). The CDR3 has 13 amino acids. Trimming shortened V by 4 bases and J by 6 bases, and 11 bases separated the two germline ends. Here the CDR3 reads CASSEPGVNTIYF. CDR3 nucleotide sequence: TGTGCCAGCAGCGAGCCAGGGGTAAACACCATATATTTT.

The rearrangement uses TRBV7-9 and TRBJ2-7, with D possibly matching TRBD1 (6 bases). Germline V lookup: CDR1 SEHNR, CDR2 FQNEAQ (reference sequence). The CDR3 runs 16 residues. V was pared by 3 bases and J by 1 base, with 16 bases between. In nucleotides, the CDR3 is TGTGCCAGCAGCTTCCCAATGGGGACACAGTCCTACGAGCAGTACTTC. Encoded protein: CASSFPMGTQSYEQYF. The variable domain in full, completed from reference TRBV7-9 and TRBJ2-7, reads DTGVSQNPRHKITKRGQNVTFRCDPISEHNRLYWYRQTLGQGPEFLTYFQNEAQLEKSRLLSDRFSAERPKGSFSTLEIQRTEQGDSAMYLCASSFPMGTQSYEQYFGPGTRLTVT.

The chain links TRBV30 to TRBJ2-1, with 7 bases that match TRBD1. CDR3 length: 13 residues. J was trimmed by 10 bases and V by 7 bases; bases with no gene match: 13. The germline CDR1 and CDR2 sequences are GTSNPN and SVGIG (reference sequence). The CDR3 loop reads CASARQGLEEQFF. DNA for the CDR3: TGTGCCTCCGCGAGACAGGGTTTAGAGGAGCAGTTCTTC.

Only one count was recorded for this clonotype. The V call is TRBV20-1, the J call TRBJ2-5; no reliable D call. The J call may be incorrect, as the DNA end agrees better with TRBJ2-7. Looked up from germline, CDR1 is DFQATT and CDR2 is SNEGSKA (reference sequence). The CDR3 spans 12 residues. The CDR3 bases are TGCAGTGCTAGCTCAAGGGCCTACGAGCAGTACTTC. Translated, it gives CSASSRAYEQYF.

CDR3 loop: CASSPLQTGVAFF. CDR3 sequence (DNA): TGCGCCAGCAGCCCCCTCCAAACAGGGGTGGCTTTCTTT. This rearrangement joins TRBV5-1 to TRBJ1-1; the match to TRBD1 covers 7 bases. The CDR3 runs 13 residues. After removal of 4 bases from V and 11 bases from J, the junction contained 11 bases not matched to a gene. The V gene's germline CDR1 is SGHRS and CDR2 YFSETQ.

Details on this clonotype: Given a much more abundant clone one base away, this may be a read error. This chain links TRBV20-1 with TRBJ2-7; 9 bases fit TRBD1. After removal of 7 bases from V and 7 bases from J, the junction contained 11 bases not matched to a gene. This CDR3 has 13 residues. Germline loops: CDR1 DFQATT, CDR2 SNEGSKA (reference sequence). CDR3 in amino acids: CSGGQGENGEQYF. The CDR3 nucleotides are TGCAGTGGGGGACAGGGAGAAAACGGTGAGCAGTACTTC.

About this clonotype itself: A much larger clone is a single base away; this may be a read error. The genes are TRBV5-4 and TRBJ2-7, with 9 bases aligning to TRBD2. V lost 4 bases, J lost 0 bases, and 8 bases stayed unmatched. CDR1 and CDR2 (germline): SGHNT, YYREEE (reference sequence). This CDR3 spans 16 amino acids. CDR3 nucleotides: TGTGCCAGCAGCCCGAGGGCTAGCGGGGACTCCTACGAGCAGTACTTC. Its translation: CASSPRASGDSYEQYF.

The CDR3 coding sequence is TGTGCCTGGAGTGTATGGCGGCAGGCGACCTACGAGCAGTACTTC. Amino acid sequence: CAWSVWRQATYEQYF. The V gene is TRBV30, the J gene TRBJ2-7; D call uncertain. V lost 0 bases to trimming and J lost 2 bases, with 14 bases between them. CDR3 size: 15 residues. Per the germline V gene, CDR1 is GTSNPN and CDR2 is SVGIG (reference sequence).